This entry describes one T cell receptor (beta chain). Its antigen is currently not known. No much larger clonotype is one base removed from it; base qualities were not supplied. The collaborating institutions used their own protocols to collect whole blood in K2EDTA tubes. For TCRbeta analysis, collaborators shipped samples as frozen whole blood, isolated PBMCs, or DNA extracted from either of those sample types. TCRbeta CDR3 regions were amplified from genomic DNA using the immunoSEQ Assay, a bias-controlled multiplex PCR. The original pipeline was this. The number of nucleated cells in each sample was estimated by amplification of reference gene primers within the assay. To quantify the absolute abundance of each unique TCRbeta CDR3 rearrangement, sequence reads were collapsed and filtered. For each sample, productive Simpson clonality was calculated by taking the square root of Simpson's diversity index across productive rearrangements. TCRdb obtained this table from immuneACCESS and retained in-frame rearrangements with V and J assigned. These tables miss some clones; where compared with another copy, unresolved V genes account for less than half of the shortfall, and the remainder is unexplained. D and trimming come from the DNA, and the V and J calls and clone size come from that table. The sample table contains roughly 190,000 clones; only one count was recorded for around 85% of them. The ten largest clonotypes hold around 11% of the sample.

This sample was included in a study of blood T cell repertoires in COVID-19 (dated by TCRdb to 2020 to 2022). About the full investigation: Samples covering the acute and convalescent phases of COVID-19 were provided by collaborators in the United States, Italy and Spain. The samples were drawn from two sources: the first 160 participants of the ongoing ImmuneRACE study, and 950 to 1,500 subjects contributed by 6 global collaborators. The sample metadata nearly always contained a de-identified subject ID, COVID-19 status, age in years and sex. Subjects who had been exposed to COVID-19, were actively infected with it, or had recovered from it provided the deeply sampled blood TCRbeta repertoires that made up the dataset. The material from the prospective study consisted of cDNA or gDNA derived from T cells, B-cell-depleted T cells, or PBMCs. A freely available public database, intended as a resource for researchers studying the immune response to SARS-CoV-2, is where the repertoires were released. Where available, HLA class I and class II types were obtained from metadata supplied by the sample provider rather than from assay-based typing. The paper as a whole reports these results and caveats: The amount of clinical and demographic metadata varied by source and participant and was provided uncurated.

CDR1 and CDR2 were assigned from the germline V gene as MGHRA and YSYEKL. The CDR3 sequence holds 13 residues, the cysteine and phenylalanine included. Left in the record is the CDR3 DNA by itself, 39 bases read in frame from the first base. Deletion took 5 bases off V and 8 bases off J, with a span of 16 bases between the germline ends. Sequenced input: peripheral blood. The V gene is TRBV4-1 and the J gene is TRBJ2-7, with the identity of the D gene unclear. The clonotype originates from a woman between 45 and 60 years old with acute or convalescent COVID-19. The DNA sequence reads TGCGCCAGCAGCGTCGTGGCTCCAGGCAAGCAGTACTTC. Its protein reads: CASSVVAPGKQYF.